This T cell receptor (beta chain) was sequenced in a study of Graves' ophthalmopathy and Graves' hyperthyroidism (dated by TCRdb to 2017 to 2018). With regard to the full study: Peripheral blood samples were taken at the time of initial diagnosis, before any treatment was given. In over 5 hyperthyroidism patients, the T-cell repertoire of thyroid tissue was compared with the T-cell repertoire of blood. The study used TCR beta repertoire signatures to distinguish Graves' ophthalmopathy from Graves' hyperthyroidism and to predict progression to ophthalmopathy. The independent validation cohort included 20 or so hyperthyroidism patients plus 17 patients who later progressed from hyperthyroidism to ophthalmopathy. In total, around 130 blood samples were TCR-sequenced: 43 ophthalmopathy, roughly 80 hyperthyroidism and some 17 hyperthyroidism-to-ophthalmopathy patients. To explore V-J signatures that distinguish ophthalmopathy from hyperthyroidism, a discovery set of about a hundred patients was enrolled, made up of 40 to 45 with ophthalmopathy and some 58 with stable hyperthyroidism. After sampling, hyperthyroidism patients received methimazole starting at 30 mg daily, and ophthalmopathy patients received high-dose intravenous methylprednisolone. The investigation overall reported the following: Sample size was not predetermined statistically, and investigators were not blinded to group allocation. In validation, the model predicted ophthalmopathy progression with less than 71% sensitivity and approximately 75% specificity; roughly 11 predicted patients were CT-confirmed with GO in a median of approximately 6.2 months. In cross-validation, the 13-signature model distinguished ophthalmopathy from stable hyperthyroidism with 85% to 90% sensitivity and approximately 81% specificity, and in the test set the corresponding values were about 80% and 75%. Most expanded thyroid clonotypes with a frequency above 0.001 also appeared in blood, which suggests that blood repertoires may reflect the immune response in the thyroid.

For repertoire sequencing, the TCR beta CDR3 regions were amplified from RNA transcripts. HTBI primers and the Qiagen OneStep RT-PCR kit were used in a first-round RT-PCR, which was followed by a second-round multiplex PCR, size selection and purification. Libraries were sequenced paired-end with 100 bp reads on an Illumina HiSeq2000. The paper's processing steps were these. SOAPnuke was used to process the reads, removing any read that contained adapters or uncalled bases, had a mean Phred below 15, or lacked an exact match to the constant primer or identifier. High-quality paired reads were merged with COPE v1.2.5. Unique nucleotide sequences were defined as clonotypes and aligned to IMGT TRB V, D and J references using MiTCR v1.1. Analysis was restricted to V-J combinations with a frequency above 0.0001, which covered about 99% of repertoires. For each V-J combination, a TCR clonal expansion and chaos score was defined as F50 clonal expansion divided by the chaos observed in the TCRdist matrix. Features were reduced by Welch's t-statistics and random forest to 10 to 15 V-J combinations, which fed a naive Bayes classifier. The similarity between thyroid and blood repertoires was quantified using the Morisita-Horn index. TCRdb handled the public reads itself, with Q25 trimming in fastp and clone calling in MiXCR, and kept productive beta chains. Identical CDR3 protein sequences are pooled into one entry, listed with their most common genes and DNA. The V and J calls come from TCRdb's annotation, not from the publication. Present in this sample are about 640,000 distinct CDR3 sequences, more than 40% of which were seen just once. Together, the top ten hold roughly 3% of the sample.

As concerns this clonotype: It lacks a known antigen. Nothing much larger sits one base from this clone, and base qualities are not available.

Ophthalmopathy patients had moderately to severely active disease, Clinical Activity Score of at least 3, NOSPECS grade of at least 4, and disease duration under 3 months. Anyone with other autoimmune diseases, uncontrolled infections, pregnancy or lactation was excluded from the study. Clinical symptoms, serum thyroxine, TRAb, thyroid ultrasound and orbital computed tomography formed the basis of the diagnosis. Ficoll-Paque density gradient centrifugation was used to isolate PBMCs from about 10 ml of fresh peripheral blood. Trizol reagent was used to extract the total RNA, and its quality was then checked on an Agilent 2100 Bioanalyzer. Taken from cysteine to phenylalanine, the CDR3 has 15 residues. The retained sequence is limited to the CDR3, 45 bases, with the frame set at the first base. The V end gives up 4 bases and the J end 7 bases, leaving 8 bases in the junction not matched to a gene. Sequences SQVTM (CDR1) and ANQGSEA (CDR2) are obtained from the germline V gene.

The specimen sequenced was peripheral blood. The V and J segments used are TRBV29-1 and TRBJ1-6; TRBD1 aligns with 9 central bases. This receptor was identified in an adult man with Graves' ophthalmopathy. CDR3 sequence: CSVGTGETENSPLHF. In nucleotides, the sequence is TGCAGCGTTGGGACAGGGGAAACGGAAAATTCACCCCTCCACTTT. Here the CDR3 is joined to the reference TRBV29-1 and TRBJ1-6 genes, and the full variable domain is: SAVISQKPSRDICQRGTSLTIQCQVDSQVTMMFWYRQQPGQSLTLIATANQGSEATYESGFVIDKFPISRPNLTFSTLTVSNMSPEDSSIYLCSVGTGETENSPLHFGNGTRLTVT.